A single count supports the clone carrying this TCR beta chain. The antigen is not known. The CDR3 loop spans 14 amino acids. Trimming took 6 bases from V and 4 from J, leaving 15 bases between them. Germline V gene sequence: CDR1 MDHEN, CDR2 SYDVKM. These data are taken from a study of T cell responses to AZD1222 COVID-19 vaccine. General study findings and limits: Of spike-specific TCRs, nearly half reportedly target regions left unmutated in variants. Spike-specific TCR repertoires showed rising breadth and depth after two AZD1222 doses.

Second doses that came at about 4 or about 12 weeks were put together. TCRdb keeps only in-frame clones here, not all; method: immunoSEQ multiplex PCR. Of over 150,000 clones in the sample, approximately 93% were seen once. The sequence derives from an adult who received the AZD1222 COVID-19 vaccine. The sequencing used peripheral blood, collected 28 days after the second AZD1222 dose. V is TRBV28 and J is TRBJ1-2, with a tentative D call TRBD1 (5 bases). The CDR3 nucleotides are TGTGCCAGCAGCCCTGCGGGACGCTTCTATGGCTACACCTTC. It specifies CASSPAGRFYGYTF.